These 4 T cell receptor beta chains originate from one sample sequenced in a study of Ad26.COV2.S vaccination and SARS-CoV-2 variants. Treatment noted: over 15 received Ad26.COV2.S at low or high dose, single or two shots; several received placebo; per-sample allocation not given. The samples date from day 63 after the first vaccine or placebo injection. Sequencing was performed with immunoSEQ multiplex PCR; in TCRdb, only in-frame clones are kept and a portion is missing. The sample records some 410,000 clones, around 92% being singletons. The sequences come from peripheral blood, collected in a trial of Ad26.COV2.S vaccine versus placebo. Every receptor here comes from a person aged 18-60 years who received the Ad26.COV2.S COVID-19 vaccine or a placebo.

The V and J genes are TRBV28 and TRBJ2-7, with TRBD1 as a possible D gene (6 bases). The CDR3 has 15 amino acids. Per germline, CDR1 MDHEN and CDR2 SYDVKM. Trimming took off 3 bases at V and 0 bases at J, with 12 bases between the two ends. In nucleotides, the CDR3 is TGTGCCAGCAGTTTGGTTGGGGGCCCCTCCTACGAGCAGTACTTC. Amino acid sequence: CASSLVGGPSYEQYF.

The chain joins TRBV6-5 to TRBJ2-7; the D gene is possibly TRBD2 (5 bases). There are 13 residues in the CDR3. Per germline, CDR1 MNHEY and CDR2 SVGAGI. V was pared by 6 bases and J by 4 bases, with 13 bases between. CDR3 sequence (DNA): TGTGCCAGCAGCCATCCGGGGTGGTACGAGCAGTACTTC. Its protein product is CASSHPGWYEQYF.

Written as DNA, the CDR3 is TGTGCCTGGACCCCAGACAGGCGTCAGCCCCAGCATTTT. This gives the protein CAWTPDRRQPQHF. This chain joins TRBV30 and TRBJ1-5, with D possibly being TRBD1 (6 bases). Deletions cut 4 bases from V and 6 bases from J, with 13 bases between. CDR3 size: 13 residues. The germline V gene encodes CDR1 GTSNPN and CDR2 SVGIG (reference sequence).

The V and J genes are TRBV19 and TRBJ1-2; D uncertain. Germline V gene sequence: CDR1 LNHDA, CDR2 SQIVND (reference sequence). V shed 6 bases and J shed 4 bases, with 12 bases lying between them. This CDR3 has 13 residues. CDR3 residues: CASSSQPLYGYTF. DNA for the CDR3: TGTGCCAGTAGCTCCCAGCCTCTCTATGGCTACACCTTC.